Detailed here is one T cell receptor (beta chain). Its antigen remains unknown. This entry comes from a study of post-analysis software for immune sequencing data. Overall study results and limits: Included in a set of a handful of TRBV segments more frequent in patients than controls were TRBV5-6, TRBV5-1 and TRBV20-1.

The CDR3 spans 13 residues. Per the germline V gene, CDR1 is SNHLY and CDR2 is FYNNEI. The junction had 7 bases not matched to a gene; V was cut back by 7 bases and J by 9 bases. Built from TCR beta cDNA, the libraries had unique molecular identifiers in them. TCRdb reanalysed the PCR reads using MiXCR and keeps one entry per CDR3 protein. Among about 540,000 distinct CDR3 sequences listed, 30% to 40% were seen once. The receptor comes from a girl under 18 with multiple sclerosis. The specimen sequenced was blood. The chain couples TRBV2 to TRBJ2-1; 9 bases align to TRBD1. The CDR3 reads CASTGVGQGEQFF. In nucleotides, the CDR3 is TGTGCCAGCACAGGGGTGGGACAGGGTGAGCAGTTCTTC.